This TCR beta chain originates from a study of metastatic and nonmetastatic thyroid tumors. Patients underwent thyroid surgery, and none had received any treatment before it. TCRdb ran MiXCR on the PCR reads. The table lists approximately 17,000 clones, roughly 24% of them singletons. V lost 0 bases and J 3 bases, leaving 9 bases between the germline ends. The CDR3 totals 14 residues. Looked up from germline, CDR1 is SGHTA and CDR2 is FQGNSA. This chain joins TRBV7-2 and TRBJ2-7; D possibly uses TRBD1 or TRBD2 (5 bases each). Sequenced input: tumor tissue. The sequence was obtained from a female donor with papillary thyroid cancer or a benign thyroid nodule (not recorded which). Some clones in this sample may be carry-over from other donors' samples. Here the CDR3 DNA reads TGTGCCAGCAGCTTAGCGGGACGGGGCTACGAGCAGTACTTC. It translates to CASSLAGRGYEQYF.